This entry is about one T cell receptor (beta chain). Germline V gene data show CDR1 as LNHNV and CDR2 as YYDKDF (reference sequence). The J segment lost 4 bases and the V segment lost 5 bases, leaving 4 bases of the junction unmatched. There are 15 residues in the CDR3. This record belongs to a study of cytomegalovirus exposure and HLA in healthy donors. The PCR made use of 60 Vbeta and 13 Jbeta primers. The assay was immunoSEQ multiplex PCR, and TCRdb's table has in-frame clones only and misses some. The table records fewer than 250,000 clones, approximately 87% of them present only once. The sample comprised PBMCs. This sequence originates from a young man in good health and CMV-seronegative. The chain is built from TRBV15 and TRBJ1-3; 11 positions match TRBD1. The CDR3 loop is CATSARTGGGNTIYF. CDR3 in DNA: TGTGCCACCAGCGCGAGGACAGGGGGCGGAAACACCATATATTTT.